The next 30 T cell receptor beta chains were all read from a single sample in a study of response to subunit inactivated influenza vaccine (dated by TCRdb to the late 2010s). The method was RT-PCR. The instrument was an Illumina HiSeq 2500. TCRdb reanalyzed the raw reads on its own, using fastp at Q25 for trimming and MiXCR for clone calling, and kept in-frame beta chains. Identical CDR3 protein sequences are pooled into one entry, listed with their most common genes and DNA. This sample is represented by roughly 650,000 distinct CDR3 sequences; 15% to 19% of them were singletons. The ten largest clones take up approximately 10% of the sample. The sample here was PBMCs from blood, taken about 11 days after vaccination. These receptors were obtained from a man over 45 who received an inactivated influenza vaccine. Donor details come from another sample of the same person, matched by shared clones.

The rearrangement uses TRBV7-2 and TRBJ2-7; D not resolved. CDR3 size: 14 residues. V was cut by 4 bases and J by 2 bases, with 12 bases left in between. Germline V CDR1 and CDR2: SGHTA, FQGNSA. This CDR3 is CASSYGPTAYEQYF. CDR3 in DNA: TGTGCCAGCAGCTACGGACCCACAGCCTACGAGCAGTACTTC.

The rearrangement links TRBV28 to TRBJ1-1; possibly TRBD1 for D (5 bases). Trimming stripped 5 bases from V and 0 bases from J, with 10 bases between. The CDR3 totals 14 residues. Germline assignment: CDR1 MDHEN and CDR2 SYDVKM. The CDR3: CASSGWGMNTEAFF. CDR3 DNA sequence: TGTGCCAGCAGTGGTTGGGGGATGAACACTGAAGCTTTCTTT. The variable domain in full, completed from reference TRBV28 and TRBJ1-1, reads DVKVTQSSRYLVKRTGEKVFLECVQDMDHENMFWYRQDPGLGLRLIYFSYDVKMKEKGDIPEGYSVSREKKERFSLILESASTNQTSMYLCASSGWGMNTEAFFGQGTRLTVV.

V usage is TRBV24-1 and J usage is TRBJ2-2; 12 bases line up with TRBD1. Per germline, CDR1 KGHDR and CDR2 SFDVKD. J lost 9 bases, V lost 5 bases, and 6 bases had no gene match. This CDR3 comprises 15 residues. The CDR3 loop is CATSGTGTGGRELFF. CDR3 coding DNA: TGTGCCACCAGTGGAACGGGGACAGGGGGCCGGGAGCTGTTTTTT.

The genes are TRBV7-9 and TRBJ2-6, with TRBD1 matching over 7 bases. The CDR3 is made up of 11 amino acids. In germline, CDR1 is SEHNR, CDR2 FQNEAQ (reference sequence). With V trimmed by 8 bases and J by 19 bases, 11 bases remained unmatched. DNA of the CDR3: TGTGCCAGCGGCCAGTCCGGGACAGAAACTTTC. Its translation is CASGQSGTETF.

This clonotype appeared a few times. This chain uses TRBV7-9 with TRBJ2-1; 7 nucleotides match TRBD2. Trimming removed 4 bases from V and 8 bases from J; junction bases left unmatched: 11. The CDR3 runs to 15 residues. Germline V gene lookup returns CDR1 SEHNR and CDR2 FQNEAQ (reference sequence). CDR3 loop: CASSSSTRERDEQFF. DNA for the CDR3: TGTGCCAGCAGCTCGTCAACGCGGGAGAGGGATGAGCAGTTCTTC. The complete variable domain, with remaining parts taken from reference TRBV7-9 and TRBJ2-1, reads DTGVSQNPRHKITKRGQNVTFRCDPISEHNRLYWYRQTLGQGPEFLTYFQNEAQLEKSRLLSDRFSAERPKGSFSTLEIQRTEQGDSAMYLCASSSSTRERDEQFFGPGTRLTVL.

The CDR3 nucleotides read TGCGCCAGCAGAATGGACGCGGTCTATGAGACTGAAGCTTTCTTT. Amino acids: CASRMDAVYETEAFF. The chain has TRBV10-1 and TRBJ1-1; no definite D call. Trimming removed 6 bases at V and 5 bases at J, with 19 bases between. The germline V gene has CDR1 WNHNN and CDR2 SYGVQD (reference sequence). This CDR3 has 15 amino acids.

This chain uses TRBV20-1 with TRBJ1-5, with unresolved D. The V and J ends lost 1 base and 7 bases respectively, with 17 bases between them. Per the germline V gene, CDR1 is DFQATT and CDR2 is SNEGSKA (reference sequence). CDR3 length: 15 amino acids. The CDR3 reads CSARAKSGRSQPQHF. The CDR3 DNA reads TGCAGTGCTAGAGCCAAATCGGGCCGCTCGCAGCCCCAGCATTTT.

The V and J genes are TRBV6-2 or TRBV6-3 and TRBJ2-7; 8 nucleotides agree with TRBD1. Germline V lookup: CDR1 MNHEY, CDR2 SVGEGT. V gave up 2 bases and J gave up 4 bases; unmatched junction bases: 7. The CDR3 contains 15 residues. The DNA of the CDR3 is TGTGCCAGCAGTTACGTGGCAGGGGGCTTGTACGAGCAGTACTTC. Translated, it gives CASSYVAGGLYEQYF.

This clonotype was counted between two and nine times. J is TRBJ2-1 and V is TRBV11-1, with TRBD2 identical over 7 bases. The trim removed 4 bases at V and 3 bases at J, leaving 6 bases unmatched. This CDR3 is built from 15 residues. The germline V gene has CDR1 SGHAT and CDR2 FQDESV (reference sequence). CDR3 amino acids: CASSSTGTNYNEQFF. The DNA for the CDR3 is TGTGCCAGCAGCTCCACCGGGACTAACTACAATGAGCAGTTCTTC.

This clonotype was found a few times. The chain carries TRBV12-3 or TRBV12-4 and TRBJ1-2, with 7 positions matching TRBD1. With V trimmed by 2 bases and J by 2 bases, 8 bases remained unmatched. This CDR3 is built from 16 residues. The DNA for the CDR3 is TGTGCCAGCAGTTTAAGTTCGACAGGGCCCAACTATGGCTACACCTTC. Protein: CASSLSSTGPNYGYTF.

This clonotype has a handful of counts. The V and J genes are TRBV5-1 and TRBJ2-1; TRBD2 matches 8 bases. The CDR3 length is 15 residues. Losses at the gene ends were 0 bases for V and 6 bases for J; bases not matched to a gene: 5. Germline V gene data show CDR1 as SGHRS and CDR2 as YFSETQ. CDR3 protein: CASSLVLREGNEQFF. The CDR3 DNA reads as TGCGCCAGCAGCTTGGTTTTACGGGAGGGCAATGAGCAGTTCTTC.

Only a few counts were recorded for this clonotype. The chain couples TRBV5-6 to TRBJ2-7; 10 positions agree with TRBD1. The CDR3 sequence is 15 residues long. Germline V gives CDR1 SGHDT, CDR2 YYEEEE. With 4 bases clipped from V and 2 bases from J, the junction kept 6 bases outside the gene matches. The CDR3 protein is CASSIAGTGAYEQYF. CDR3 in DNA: TGTGCCAGCAGCATAGCAGGGACAGGGGCCTACGAGCAGTACTTC.

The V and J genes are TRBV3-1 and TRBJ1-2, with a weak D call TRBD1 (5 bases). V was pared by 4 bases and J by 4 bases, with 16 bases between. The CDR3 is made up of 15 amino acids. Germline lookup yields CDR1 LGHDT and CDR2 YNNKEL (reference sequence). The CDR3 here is CASSPRTPPGYGYTF. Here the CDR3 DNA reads TGTGCCAGCAGCCCAAGGACACCTCCTGGCTATGGCTACACCTTC.

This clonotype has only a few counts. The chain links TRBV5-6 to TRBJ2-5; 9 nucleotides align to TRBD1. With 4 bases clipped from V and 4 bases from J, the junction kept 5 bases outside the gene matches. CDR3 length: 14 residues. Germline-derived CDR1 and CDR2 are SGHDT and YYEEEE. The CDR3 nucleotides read TGTGCCAGCAGCCCCCAGACAGGGGGAGAGACCCAGTACTTC. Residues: CASSPQTGGETQYF. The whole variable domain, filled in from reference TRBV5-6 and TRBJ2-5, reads DAGVTQSPTHLIKTRGQQVTLRCSPKSGHDTVSWYQQALGQGPQFIFQYYEEEERQRGNFPDRFSGHQFPNYSSELNVNALLLGDSALYLCASSPQTGGETQYFGPGTRLLVL.

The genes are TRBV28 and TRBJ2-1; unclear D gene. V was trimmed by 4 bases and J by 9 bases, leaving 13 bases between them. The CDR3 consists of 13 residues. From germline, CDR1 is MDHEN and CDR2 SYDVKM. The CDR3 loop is CASSSHIYGEQFF. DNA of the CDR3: TGTGCCAGCAGTTCACACATTTACGGTGAGCAGTTCTTC.

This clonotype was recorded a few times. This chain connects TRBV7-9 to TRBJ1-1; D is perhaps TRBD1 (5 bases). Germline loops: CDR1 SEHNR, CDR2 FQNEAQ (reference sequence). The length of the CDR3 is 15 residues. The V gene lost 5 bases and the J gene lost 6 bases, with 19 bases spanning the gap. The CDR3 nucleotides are TGTGCCAGCAGCCGAATGGAGGGGCAAGGGTCTGAAGCTTTCTTT. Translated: CASSRMEGQGSEAFF.

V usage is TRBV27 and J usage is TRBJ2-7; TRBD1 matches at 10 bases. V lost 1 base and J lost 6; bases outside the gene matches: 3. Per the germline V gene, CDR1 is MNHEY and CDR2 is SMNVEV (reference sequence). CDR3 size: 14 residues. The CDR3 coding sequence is TGTGCCAGCAGTTTATTTGGACAGGGGGGCGAGCAGTACTTC. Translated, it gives CASSLFGQGGEQYF.

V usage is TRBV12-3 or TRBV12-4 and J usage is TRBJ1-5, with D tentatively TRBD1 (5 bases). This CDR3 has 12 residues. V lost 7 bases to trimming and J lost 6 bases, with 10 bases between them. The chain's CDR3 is CASNLGVQPQHF. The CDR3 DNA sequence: TGTGCCAGCAACCTGGGGGTTCAGCCCCAGCATTTT.

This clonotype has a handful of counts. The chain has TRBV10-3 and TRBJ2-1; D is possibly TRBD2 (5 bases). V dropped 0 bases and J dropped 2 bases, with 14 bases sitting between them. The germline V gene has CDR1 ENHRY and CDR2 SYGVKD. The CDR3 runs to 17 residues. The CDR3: CAISESWNSVTYNEQFF. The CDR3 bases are TGTGCCATCAGTGAGTCGTGGAATAGCGTTACCTACAATGAGCAGTTCTTC.

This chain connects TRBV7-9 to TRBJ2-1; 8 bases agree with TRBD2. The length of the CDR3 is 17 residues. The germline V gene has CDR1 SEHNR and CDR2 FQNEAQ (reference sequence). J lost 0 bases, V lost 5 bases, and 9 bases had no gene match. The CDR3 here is CASSPPSGSRSYNEQFF. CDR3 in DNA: TGTGCCAGCAGCCCCCCCAGCGGGAGTCGCTCCTACAATGAGCAGTTCTTC.

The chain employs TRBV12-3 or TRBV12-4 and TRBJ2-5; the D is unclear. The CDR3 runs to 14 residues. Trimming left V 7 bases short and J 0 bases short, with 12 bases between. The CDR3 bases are TGTGCCAGCATCCTCGACGATAACCAAGAGACCCAGTACTTC. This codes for CASILDDNQETQYF.

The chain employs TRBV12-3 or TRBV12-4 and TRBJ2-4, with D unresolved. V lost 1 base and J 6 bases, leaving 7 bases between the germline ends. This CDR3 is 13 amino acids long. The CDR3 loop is CASSLDWGNIQYF. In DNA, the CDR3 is TGTGCCAGCAGTTTAGATTGGGGAAACATTCAGTACTTC.

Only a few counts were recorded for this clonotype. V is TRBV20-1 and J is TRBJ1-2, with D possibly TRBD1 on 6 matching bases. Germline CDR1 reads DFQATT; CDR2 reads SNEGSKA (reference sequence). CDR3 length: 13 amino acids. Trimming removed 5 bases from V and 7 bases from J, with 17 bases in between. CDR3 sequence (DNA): TGCAGTGCTGTGGACAGCCCCGGAGGTGGCTACACCTTC. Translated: CSAVDSPGGGYTF.

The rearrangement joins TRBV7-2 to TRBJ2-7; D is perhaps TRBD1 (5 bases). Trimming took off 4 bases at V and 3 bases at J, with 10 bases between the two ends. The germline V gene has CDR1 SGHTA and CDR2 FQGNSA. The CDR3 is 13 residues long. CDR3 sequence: CASSWTRYYEQYF. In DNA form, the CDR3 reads TGTGCCAGCAGCTGGACACGTTACTACGAGCAGTACTTC.

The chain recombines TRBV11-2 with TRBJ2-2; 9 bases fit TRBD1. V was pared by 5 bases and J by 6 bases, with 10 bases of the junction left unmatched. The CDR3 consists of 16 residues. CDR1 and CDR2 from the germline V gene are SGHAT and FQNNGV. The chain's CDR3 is CASSRAGQGRSGELFF. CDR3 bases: TGTGCCAGCAGCCGCGCGGGACAGGGTAGATCCGGGGAGCTGTTTTTT.

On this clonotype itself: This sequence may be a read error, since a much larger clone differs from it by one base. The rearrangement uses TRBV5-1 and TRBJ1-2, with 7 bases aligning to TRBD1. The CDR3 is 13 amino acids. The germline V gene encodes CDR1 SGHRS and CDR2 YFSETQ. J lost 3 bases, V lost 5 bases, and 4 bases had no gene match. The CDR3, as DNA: TGCGCCAGCAGGGGACAGTCAGACTATGGCTACACCTTC. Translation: CASRGQSDYGYTF.

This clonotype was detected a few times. The CDR3 is CASSPAPKPAYEQYF. Here the CDR3 DNA reads TGTGCCAGCAGCCCCGCACCTAAACCCGCCTACGAGCAGTACTTC. The rearrangement uses TRBV5-5 and TRBJ2-7; D remains unclear. V lost 4 bases and J lost 2, with 16 bases in between. This CDR3 has 15 residues. The germline gives CDR1 SGHKS, CDR2 YYEKEE (reference sequence).

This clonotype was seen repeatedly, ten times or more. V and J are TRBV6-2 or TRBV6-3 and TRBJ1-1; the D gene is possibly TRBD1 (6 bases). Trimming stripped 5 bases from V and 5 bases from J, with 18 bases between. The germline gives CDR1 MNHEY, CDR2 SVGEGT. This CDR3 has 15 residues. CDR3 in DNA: TGTGCCAGCAGTAGAAGCCGGGACACCCCGACTGAAGCTTTCTTT. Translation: CASSRSRDTPTEAFF.

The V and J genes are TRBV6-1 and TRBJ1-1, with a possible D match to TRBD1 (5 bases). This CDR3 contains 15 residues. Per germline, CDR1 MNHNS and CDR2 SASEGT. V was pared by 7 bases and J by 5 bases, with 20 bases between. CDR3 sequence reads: CASIGHSPRGTEAFF. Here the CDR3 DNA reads TGTGCCAGCATAGGACACTCCCCAAGGGGAACTGAAGCTTTCTTT.

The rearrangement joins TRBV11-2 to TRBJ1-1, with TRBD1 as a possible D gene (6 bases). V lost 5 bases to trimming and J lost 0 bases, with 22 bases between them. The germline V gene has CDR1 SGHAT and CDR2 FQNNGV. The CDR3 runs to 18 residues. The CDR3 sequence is CASSSPRDRRNLNTEAFF. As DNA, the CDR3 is TGTGCCAGCAGCAGCCCCCGCGACAGGCGCAATTTGAACACTGAAGCTTTCTTT. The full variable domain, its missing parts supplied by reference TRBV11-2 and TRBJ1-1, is EAGVAQSPRYKIIEKRQSVAFWCNPISGHATLYWYQQILGQGPKLLIQFQNNGVVDDSQLPKDRFSAERLKGVDSTLKIQPAKLEDSAVYLCASSSPRDRRNLNTEAFFGQGTRLTVV.